The 24 T cell receptor beta chains below all came from one sample that was sequenced in a study of shared clonotypes between healthy human individuals. Data came from immunoSEQ multiplex PCR; TCRdb stores just in-frame clones and leaves some out. Among around 1.6 million clones listed, 95% to 99% were seen once. Input material: naive CD4+ T cells sorted from blood. Subset denoted: CD45RA+ positively selected. The receptors come from a young man in good health.

V gene TRBV29-1 combines with J gene TRBJ2-3; D is perhaps TRBD2 (5 bases). V lost 5 bases to trimming and J lost 7 bases, with 13 bases between them. This CDR3 region has 12 residues. CDR1 and CDR2 from the germline V gene are SQVTM and ANQGSEA. The CDR3, as DNA: TGCAGCGTTCGTAAGGGAGAGCATACGCAGTATTTT. Protein product: CSVRKGEHTQYF.

The chain employs TRBV18 and TRBJ1-2; TRBD1 matches 9 bases. This CDR3 region has 14 residues. Unmatched junction bases numbered 6, after V lost 3 bases and J lost 7 bases. Germline CDR1 KGHSH, CDR2 LQKENI. CDR3 DNA: TGTGCCAGCTCACCCGACAGGGGGTTAGGTGGCTACACCTTC. Translation: CASSPDRGLGGYTF.

V and J are TRBV6-1 and TRBJ2-3; 9 bases are a match to TRBD1. Unmatched junction bases numbered 1, after V lost 4 bases and J lost 5 bases. The CDR3 is 13 amino acids. From germline, CDR1 is MNHNS and CDR2 SASEGT. The CDR3 is CASSVDRGDTQYF. The CDR3 nucleotides read TGTGCCAGCAGTGTGGACAGGGGAGATACGCAGTATTTT.

The V call is TRBV14, the J call TRBJ1-1; 9 bases map to TRBD1. The CDR3 extends over 17 amino acids. In germline, CDR1 is SGHDN, CDR2 FVKESK. With 4 bases clipped from V and 4 bases from J, the junction kept 13 bases outside the gene matches. CDR3 amino acids: CASSPLKWRQGGTEAFF. CDR3 in DNA: TGTGCCAGCAGCCCCTTAAAGTGGAGACAGGGGGGCACTGAAGCTTTCTTT.

The V gene is TRBV28, the J gene TRBJ1-5, with 9 bases aligning to TRBD1. This CDR3 spans 15 amino acids. Unmatched junction bases numbered 5, after V lost 3 bases and J lost 5 bases. Germline values: CDR1 MDHEN, CDR2 SYDVKM. The CDR3 loop is CASSLGQGQYQPQHF. DNA for the CDR3: TGTGCCAGCAGTTTGGGACAGGGCCAGTATCAGCCCCAGCATTTT. Looking up the rest from reference TRBV28 and TRBJ1-5 gives the full variable domain: DVKVTQSSRYLVKRTGEKVFLECVQDMDHENMFWYRQDPGLGLRLIYFSYDVKMKEKGDIPEGYSVSREKKERFSLILESASTNQTSMYLCASSLGQGQYQPQHFGDGTRLSIL.

This clone was seen only once. V usage is TRBV5-1 and J usage is TRBJ2-7, with D maybe TRBD2 (6 bases). Trimming took off 5 bases at V and 3 bases at J, with 12 bases between the two ends. The germline V gene has CDR1 SGHRS and CDR2 YFSETQ. The CDR3 is 13 residues long. This CDR3 is CASRRDDRYEQYF. Written as DNA, the CDR3 is TGCGCCAGCAGGCGGGACGACCGCTACGAGCAGTACTTC.

This chain links TRBV18 with TRBJ1-1, with 8 bases fitting TRBD1. Germline V gene lookup returns CDR1 KGHSH and CDR2 LQKENI. Trimming cost V 1 base and J 1 base; bases outside gene matches: 5. This CDR3 region has 16 residues. The CDR3 loop reads CASSPLQGARNTEAFF. Here the CDR3 DNA reads TGTGCCAGCTCACCACTCCAGGGGGCGAGGAACACTGAAGCTTTCTTT.

The rearrangement joins TRBV25-1 to TRBJ2-1; D unresolved. The CDR3 totals 16 residues. V dropped 3 bases and J dropped 0 bases, with 12 bases sitting between them. Germline V lookup: CDR1 MGHDK, CDR2 SYGVNS. CDR3 sequence reads: CASSDNQLGSYNEQFF. The CDR3 nucleotides read TGTGCCAGCAGTGACAACCAATTAGGCTCCTACAATGAGCAGTTCTTC. Based on the CDR3 plus reference TRBV25-1 and TRBJ2-1, the full variable domain is EADIYQTPRYLVIGTGKKITLECSQTMGHDKMYWYQQDPGMELHLIHYSYGVNSTEKGDLSSESTVSRIRTEHFPLTLESARPSHTSQYLCASSDNQLGSYNEQFFGPGTRLTVL.

This chain connects TRBV5-4 to TRBJ2-2; a weak D match, TRBD1 (5 bases). The CDR3 runs to 15 residues. CDR1 is SGHNT and CDR2 is YYREEE in the germline V gene (reference sequence). V lost 1 base and J 0 bases, leaving 7 bases between the germline ends. The CDR3 sequence is CASSLMTANTGELFF. CDR3 sequence (DNA): TGTGCCAGCAGCTTGATGACAGCGAACACCGGGGAGCTGTTTTTT. The variable domain in full, with the rest retrieved from reference TRBV5-4 and TRBJ2-2, is ETGVTQSPTHLIKTRGQQVTLRCSSQSGHNTVSWYQQALGQGPQFIFQYYREEENGRGNFPPRFSGLQFPNYSSELNVNALELDDSALYLCASSLMTANTGELFFGEGSRLTVL.

The CDR3 DNA is TGTGCCAGCAGCGTCTCACAGGGAGAGAACTATGGCTACACCTTC. This codes for CASSVSQGENYGYTF. The chain is built from TRBV9 and TRBJ1-2, with D perhaps matching TRBD1 (6 bases). The V end was cut by 2 bases, the J end by 2 bases, with 13 bases between. The CDR3 is made up of 15 amino acids. From germline, CDR1 is SGDLS and CDR2 YYNGEE.

Concerning this clone: Other DNA sequences within the sample encode an identical CDR3. The chain links TRBV5-1 to TRBJ1-3; D remains unclear. Germline loops: CDR1 SGHRS, CDR2 YFSETQ. V was pared by 0 bases and J by 0 bases, with 7 bases between. The CDR3 length is 15 residues. The CDR3 spells CASSLEGLSGNTIYF. CDR3 bases: TGCGCCAGCAGCTTGGAGGGTCTCTCTGGAAACACCATATATTTT.

This sequence joins TRBV5-6 and TRBJ1-3, with TRBD1 matching over 10 bases. J gave up 0 bases and V 2 bases, and 8 bases lay outside the gene matches. The CDR3 length is 18 residues. Germline V lookup: CDR1 SGHDT, CDR2 YYEEEE. The CDR3 DNA reads as TGTGCCAGCAGCTTACGGGACAGGGGTCTTCTCTCTGGAAACACCATATATTTT. The encoded protein is CASSLRDRGLLSGNTIYF.

For this clone: The sample has other DNA sequences that encode this CDR3 too. V is TRBV5-1 and J is TRBJ2-7; TRBD1 might be the D (5 bases). The CDR3 sequence is 13 residues long. Trimming took off 0 bases at V and 3 bases at J, with 7 bases between the two ends. Germline loops: CDR1 SGHRS, CDR2 YFSETQ. The CDR3 protein is CASSLAGIYEQYF. The CDR3 DNA is TGCGCCAGCAGCTTGGCAGGGATCTACGAGCAGTACTTC.

The rearrangement uses TRBV7-9 and TRBJ2-7; 12 bases are a match to TRBD1. This CDR3 has 16 amino acids. Looked up from germline, CDR1 is SEHNR and CDR2 is FQNEAQ (reference sequence). V gave up 1 base and J gave up 5 bases; unmatched junction bases: 6. The CDR3 DNA sequence: TGTGCCAGCAGCTTAGGGGACAGGGGGCGGCGAGACGAGCAGTACTTC. Translating it yields CASSLGDRGRRDEQYF.

The chain joins TRBV9 to TRBJ2-5; 8 nucleotides align to TRBD1. V shed 2 bases and J 1 base; nucleotides not matched to a gene: 4. Germline V lookup: CDR1 SGDLS, CDR2 YYNGEE. The CDR3 length is 15 residues. CDR3 in DNA: TGTGCCAGCAGCGTGGACAGGGTGCTCCAAGAGACCCAGTACTTC. Translated, it gives CASSVDRVLQETQYF.

The gene calls are TRBV14 and TRBJ2-1; no definite D call. The germline V gene has CDR1 SGHDN and CDR2 FVKESK. V was cut by 2 bases and J by 8 bases, with 13 bases left in between. The length of the CDR3 is 14 residues. Here the CDR3 DNA reads TGTGCCAGCAGCCAATTTCGAAGTGATCATGAGCAGTTCTTC. This sequence encodes CASSQFRSDHEQFF.

V usage is TRBV5-6 and J usage is TRBJ2-1; 8 bases are shared with TRBD1. CDR1 is SGHDT and CDR2 is YYEEEE in the germline V gene. The CDR3 sequence is 14 residues long. Trimming at V came to 7 bases and at J to 7 bases, leaving 10 bases not matched to a gene. The CDR3 is CASGQQGAHNEQFF. DNA for the CDR3: TGTGCCAGCGGACAGCAGGGGGCGCATAATGAGCAGTTCTTC.

The chain joins TRBV20-1 to TRBJ1-4; D is unresolved. The CDR3 has 10 amino acids. V was pared by 5 bases and J by 4 bases, with 2 bases between. The germline V gene has CDR1 DFQATT and CDR2 SNEGSKA (reference sequence). The CDR3 sequence: CSAFNEKLFF. The CDR3 DNA reads TGCAGTGCTTTTAATGAAAAACTGTTTTTT.

The chain uses TRBV7-8 and TRBJ2-1; 7 bases are a match to TRBD1. Germline CDR1 and CDR2: SGHVS and FQNEAQ. This CDR3 contains 14 residues. V dropped 5 bases and J dropped 9; count of bases not matched to a gene: 10. CDR3 nucleotide sequence: TGTGCCAGCAGCCCCCCTCAAGGGGGCACTGAGCAGTTCTTC. This codes for CASSPPQGGTEQFF.

The rearrangement links TRBV28 to TRBJ2-1, with 11 bases identical to TRBD2. This CDR3 contains 19 residues. The J segment lost 2 bases and the V segment lost 7 bases, leaving 16 bases of the junction unmatched. The germline gives CDR1 MDHEN, CDR2 SYDVKM. In nucleotides, the CDR3 is TGTGCCAGCAAACTTTCCGGGACTAGCGGTATCCGCGCCTACAATGAGCAGTTCTTC. Translated: CASKLSGTSGIRAYNEQFF.

This chain links TRBV28 with TRBJ2-1; D possibly corresponds to TRBD1 (6 bases). The CDR3 runs 16 residues. Germline V CDR1 and CDR2: MDHEN, SYDVKM. V was cut by 0 bases and J by 3 bases, with 12 bases left in between. The CDR3 DNA sequence: TGTGCCAGCAGTTTATGGCAGGGGATAGGCTACAATGAGCAGTTCTTC. Encoded protein: CASSLWQGIGYNEQFF.

The gene calls are TRBV18 and TRBJ2-7, with D possibly called TRBD1 or TRBD2 (5 bases each). Per the germline V gene, CDR1 is KGHSH and CDR2 is LQKENI. Deletions cut 8 bases from V and 0 bases from J, with 14 bases between. This CDR3 has 14 amino acids. The chain's CDR3 is CASTRDASSYEQYF. As DNA, the CDR3 is TGTGCCAGCACCCGGGACGCGAGCTCCTACGAGCAGTACTTC.

The CDR3 nucleotides read TGTGCCAGCAGTGAATTGGGGCTCGAGCAGTACTTC. This codes for CASSELGLEQYF. J is TRBJ2-7 and V is TRBV2; the D gene is possibly TRBD1 (5 bases). Trimming shortened V by 2 bases and J by 6 bases, and 8 bases separated the two germline ends. The CDR3 runs to 12 residues. Germline CDR1 and CDR2: SNHLY and FYNNEI.

Turning to this clone: The same CDR3 also results from other DNA sequences found in this sample. This chain uses TRBV18 with TRBJ2-7, with D uncertain. The germline gives CDR1 KGHSH, CDR2 LQKENI. V lost 2 bases and J lost 4, with 9 bases in between. The length of the CDR3 is 13 residues. The CDR3 DNA is TGTGCCAGCTCACCAGTGGCGGCGTACGAGCAGTACTTC. It codes for CASSPVAAYEQYF.